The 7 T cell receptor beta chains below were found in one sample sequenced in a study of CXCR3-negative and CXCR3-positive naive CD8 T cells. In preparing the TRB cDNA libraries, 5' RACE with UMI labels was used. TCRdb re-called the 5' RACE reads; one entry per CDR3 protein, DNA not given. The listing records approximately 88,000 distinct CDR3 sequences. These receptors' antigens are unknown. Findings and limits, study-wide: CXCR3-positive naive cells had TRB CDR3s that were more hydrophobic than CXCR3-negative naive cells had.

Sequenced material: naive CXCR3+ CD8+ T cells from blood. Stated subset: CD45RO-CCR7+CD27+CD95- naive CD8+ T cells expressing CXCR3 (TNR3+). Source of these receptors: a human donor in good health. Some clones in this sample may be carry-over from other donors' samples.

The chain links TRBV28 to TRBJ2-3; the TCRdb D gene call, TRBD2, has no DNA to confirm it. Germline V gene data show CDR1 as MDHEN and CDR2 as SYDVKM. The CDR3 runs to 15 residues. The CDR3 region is CASSITSGVPDTQYF.

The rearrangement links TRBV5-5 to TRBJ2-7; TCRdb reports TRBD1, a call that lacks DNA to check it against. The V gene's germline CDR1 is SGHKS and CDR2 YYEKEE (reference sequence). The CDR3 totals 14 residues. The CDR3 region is CASSWGVSGYEQYF.

The CDR3 sequence: CASSEDRLADGYEQYF. This chain links TRBV6-1 with TRBJ2-7; lacking DNA, the TRBD2 call made by TCRdb goes unchecked. This CDR3 comprises 16 residues. From germline, CDR1 is MNHNS and CDR2 SASEGT.

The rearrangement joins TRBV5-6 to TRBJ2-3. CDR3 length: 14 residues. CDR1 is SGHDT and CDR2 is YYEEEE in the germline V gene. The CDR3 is CASSSDWVGDTQYF.

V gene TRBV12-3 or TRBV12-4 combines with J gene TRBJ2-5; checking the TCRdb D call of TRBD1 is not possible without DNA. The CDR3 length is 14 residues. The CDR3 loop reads CASSSDGGWKTQYF.

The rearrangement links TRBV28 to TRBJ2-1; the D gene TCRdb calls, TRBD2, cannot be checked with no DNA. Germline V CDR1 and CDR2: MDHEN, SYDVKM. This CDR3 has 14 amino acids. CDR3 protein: CASSSGLLSDEQFF.

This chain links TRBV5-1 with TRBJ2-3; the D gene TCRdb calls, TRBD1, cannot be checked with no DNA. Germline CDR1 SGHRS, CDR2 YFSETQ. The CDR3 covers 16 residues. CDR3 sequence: CASSLDAGAITDTQYF.